Shown below are 28 T cell receptor beta chains from a single sample sequenced in a study of cytomegalovirus exposure and HLA in healthy donors. Vbeta (60) and Jbeta (13) primers were used in the PCR. TCRdb keeps only in-frame clones here, not all; method: immunoSEQ multiplex PCR. The sample contains about 110,000 clones, approximately 79% of which appear only once. The sequenced sample was PBMCs. The receptor set was obtained from a young man in good health and CMV-seropositive.

The chain combines TRBV2 with TRBJ2-3, with D tentatively TRBD1 (5 bases). The germline V gene has CDR1 SNHLY and CDR2 FYNNEI. This CDR3 has 14 amino acids. The V end lost 6 bases, the J end lost 1 base, and 11 bases lay between the germline ends. CDR3 region: CASSQGSRTDTQYF. The CDR3 DNA reads TGTGCCAGCAGCCAGGGTTCCCGCACAGATACGCAGTATTTT. The full variable domain, completed using reference TRBV2 and TRBJ2-3, is EPEVTQTPSHQVTQMGQEVILRCVPISNHLYFYWYRQILGQKVEFLVSFYNNEISEKSEIFDDQFSVERPDGSNFTLKIRSTKLEDSAMYFCASSQGSRTDTQYFGPGTRLTVL.

The chain links TRBV28 to TRBJ2-3; 11 nucleotides line up with TRBD2. V lost 4 bases, J lost 1 base, and 4 bases stayed unmatched. The germline V gene has CDR1 MDHEN and CDR2 SYDVKM. This CDR3 contains 16 residues. CDR3 sequence reads: CASSSLAGGGTDTQYF. As DNA, the CDR3 is TGTGCCAGCAGTTCGCTAGCGGGGGGTGGCACAGATACGCAGTATTTT.

V is TRBV6-1 and J is TRBJ2-7; 8 nucleotides match TRBD1. V shed 6 bases, J shed 4 bases, and the junction held 5 bases outside the gene matches. This CDR3 is built from 13 residues. Per the germline V gene, CDR1 is MNHNS and CDR2 is SASEGT. CDR3 sequence: CASRRQGKYEQYF. The DNA for the CDR3 is TGTGCCAGCAGGCGACAGGGGAAGTACGAGCAGTACTTC.

This clone was recorded a few times. This rearrangement joins TRBV19 to TRBJ2-4, with 11 positions matching TRBD2. CDR3 length equals 16 residues. V shed 4 bases, J shed 5 bases, and the junction held 7 bases outside the gene matches. CDR1 and CDR2 from the germline V gene are LNHDA and SQIVND (reference sequence). CDR3 in amino acids: CASSTGLAVNENIQYF. DNA for the CDR3: TGTGCCAGTAGTACGGGACTAGCGGTGAACGAAAACATTCAGTACTTC.

CDR3 DNA: TGCAGCGCCCTCAGGGGGAAACAAGAGACCCAGTACTTC. It yields the protein CSALRGKQETQYF. The chain employs TRBV29-1 and TRBJ2-5; the match to TRBD1 covers 7 bases. CDR1 is SQVTM, CDR2 ANQGSEA, per germline. The V segment lost 7 bases and the J segment 2 bases; nucleotides outside the gene matches: 7. CDR3 length equals 13 residues.

This clone was found a few times. This chain uses TRBV5-4 with TRBJ2-1, with 7 bases aligning to TRBD1. V shed 4 bases, J shed 5 bases, and the junction held 3 bases outside the gene matches. The length of the CDR3 is 13 residues. Germline V gene sequence: CDR1 SGHNT, CDR2 YYREEE (reference sequence). The CDR3 DNA sequence: TGTGCCAGCAGCCGGGGACAGAACAATGAGCAGTTCTTC. Its protein product is CASSRGQNNEQFF.

This chain connects TRBV5-1 to TRBJ2-1; 8 bases are shared with TRBD1. With 2 bases clipped from V and 1 base from J, the junction kept 2 bases outside the gene matches. Germline V lookup: CDR1 SGHRS, CDR2 YFSETQ. The CDR3 has 15 residues. CDR3 nucleotides: TGCGCCAGCAGCTTACGACAGGGGTCCTACAATGAGCAGTTCTTC. Translated: CASSLRQGSYNEQFF.

The chain carries TRBV27 and TRBJ2-3, with 9 bases fitting TRBD1. V lost 7 bases, J lost 4 bases, and 18 bases stayed unmatched. Germline V gene sequence: CDR1 MNHEY, CDR2 SMNVEV (reference sequence). This CDR3 contains 18 residues. The CDR3 DNA reads as TGTGCCAGCACCGCTCTGGGGGTGGACAGGGGTGTTTCAGATACGCAGTATTTT. It specifies CASTALGVDRGVSDTQYF.

This chain connects TRBV2 to TRBJ1-1; D possibly corresponds to TRBD1 (5 bases). The CDR3 extends over 15 amino acids. Deletions cut 2 bases from V and 5 bases from J, with 15 bases between. Germline loops: CDR1 SNHLY, CDR2 FYNNEI. The CDR3 bases are TGTGCCAGCAGTGAACCTAGCTGGGGGGGGACTGAAGCTTTCTTT. Its translation is CASSEPSWGGTEAFF.

V gene TRBV7-3 combines with J gene TRBJ2-7; 10 nucleotides align to TRBD2. CDR3 length: 16 amino acids. Germline CDR1 SGHTA, CDR2 FQGTGA. J was trimmed by 3 bases and V by 1 base; bases with no gene match: 6. CDR3 nucleotide sequence: TGTGCCAGCAGCTTAAGGTTCCAGCGGGGGGGCTACGAGCAGTACTTC. Amino acids: CASSLRFQRGGYEQYF.

The gene calls are TRBV19 and TRBJ1-3, with TRBD1 matching over 9 bases. The CDR3 loop spans 15 amino acids. V lost 5 bases and J lost 2; bases outside the gene matches: 4. Germline CDR1 is LNHDA and CDR2 is SQIVND (reference sequence). The CDR3 is CASSSGQGTGNTIYF. CDR3 coding DNA: TGTGCCAGTAGTTCCGGACAGGGGACTGGAAACACCATATATTTT. Full variable domain (rest looked up from reference TRBV19 and TRBJ1-3): DGGITQSPKYLFRKEGQNVTLSCEQNLNHDAMYWYRQDPGQGLRLIYYSQIVNDFQKGDIAEGYSVSREKKESFPLTVTSAQKNPTAFYLCASSSGQGTGNTIYFGEGSWLTVV.

V and J are TRBV5-6 and TRBJ1-5; 8 bases match TRBD1. The CDR3 extends over 15 amino acids. After removal of 3 bases from V and 7 bases from J, the junction contained 9 bases not matched to a gene. Germline values: CDR1 SGHDT, CDR2 YYEEEE. In DNA, the CDR3 is TGTGCCAGCAGCTCGATGGACAGGGTCGACCAGCCCCAGCATTTT. Amino acids: CASSSMDRVDQPQHF.

This clone was found a few times. The genes are TRBV2 and TRBJ1-2; 8 nucleotides line up with TRBD1. V shed 7 bases and J 3 bases; nucleotides not matched to a gene: 10. The CDR3 runs 15 residues. Germline CDR1 is SNHLY and CDR2 is FYNNEI. CDR3 amino acids: CASTADRASYYGYTF. CDR3 nucleotide sequence: TGTGCCAGCACTGCGGACAGGGCCTCGTACTATGGCTACACCTTC.

The J gene is TRBJ2-3, the V gene TRBV19; possible D gene TRBD2, 5 bases. The CDR3 has 15 amino acids. Germline V gene lookup returns CDR1 LNHDA and CDR2 SQIVND (reference sequence). Between the trimmed V and J ends, which lost 4 bases and 5 bases, there was a span of 16 bases. The CDR3 region has the DNA TGTGCCAGTAGTACTCGGAGCGGCCTTGGAGATACGCAGTATTTT. It translates to CASSTRSGLGDTQYF.

V gene TRBV11-2 combines with J gene TRBJ2-7; D is undetermined. Germline V gene sequence: CDR1 SGHAT, CDR2 FQNNGV. The CDR3 length is 14 residues. V lost 0 bases and J lost 2, with 8 bases in between. CDR3 sequence: CASSLDVNTYEQYF. CDR3 sequence (DNA): TGTGCCAGCAGCTTAGATGTCAACACCTACGAGCAGTACTTC.

This rearrangement joins TRBV6-5 to TRBJ1-2, with D tentatively TRBD1 (6 bases). Trimming took 6 bases from V and 2 from J, leaving 10 bases between them. The CDR3 runs to 13 residues. Germline V lookup: CDR1 MNHEY, CDR2 SVGAGI. CDR3: CASRPTGNYGYTF. The CDR3 region has the DNA TGTGCCAGCAGACCTACAGGGAACTATGGCTACACCTTC.

The chain has TRBV27 and TRBJ2-7; 10 nucleotides line up with TRBD2. The CDR3 is made up of 15 amino acids. V lost 6 bases to trimming and J lost 2 bases; unmatched junction nucleotides: 7. Germline assignment: CDR1 MNHEY and CDR2 SMNVEV (reference sequence). The CDR3 DNA reads as TGTGCCAGCAGACCATTAGCGGGGGGTCCCTACGAGCAGTACTTC. It translates to CASRPLAGGPYEQYF.

The CDR3 loop is CASSEPGSSNEQYF. The CDR3 coding sequence is TGCGCCAGCAGTGAGCCGGGTTCTAGCAACGAGCAGTACTTC. This chain joins TRBV10-2 and TRBJ2-7, with a weak D call TRBD2 (5 bases). Trimming removed 2 bases from V and 5 bases from J, with 13 bases in between. The CDR3 has 14 amino acids. Germline V gene lookup returns CDR1 WSHSY and CDR2 SAAADI.

The J gene is TRBJ1-6, the V gene TRBV6-6; D not resolved. The V gene's germline CDR1 is MNHNY and CDR2 SVGAGI (reference sequence). This CDR3 has 16 amino acids. Between the trimmed V and J ends, which lost 0 bases and 0 bases, there was a span of 6 bases. DNA of the CDR3: TGTGCCAGCAGTTACTCAGGGAGCTCCTATAATTCACCCCTCCACTTT. Its protein is CASSYSGSSYNSPLHF.

The J gene is TRBJ2-7, the V gene TRBV7-8; 8 bases agree with TRBD2. The CDR3 loop spans 16 amino acids. Germline CDR1 reads SGHVS; CDR2 reads FQNEAQ. Trimming at V came to 5 bases and at J to 4 bases, leaving 13 bases not matched to a gene. The CDR3 sequence is CASSAGSGLVPYEQYF. DNA of the CDR3: TGTGCCAGCAGCGCGGGATCGGGACTAGTCCCATACGAGCAGTACTTC. The full variable domain, completed using reference TRBV7-8 and TRBJ2-7, is GAGVSQSPRYKVAKRGQDVALRCDPISGHVSLFWYQQALGQGPEFLTYFQNEAQLDKSGLPSDRFFAERPEGSVSTLKIQRTQQEDSAVYLCASSAGSGLVPYEQYFGPGTRLTVT.

The chain joins TRBV9 to TRBJ2-1, with TRBD2 matching 8 bases. V shed 3 bases, J shed 9 bases, and the junction held 5 bases outside the gene matches. Germline loops: CDR1 SGDLS, CDR2 YYNGEE. The CDR3 contains 13 residues. In DNA form, the CDR3 reads TGTGCCAGCAGCGCCGTTGCGGGGGGTGAGCAGTTCTTC. It encodes CASSAVAGGEQFF.

The chain couples TRBV2 to TRBJ1-2; 9 positions match TRBD1. From germline, CDR1 is SNHLY and CDR2 FYNNEI. The CDR3 runs 13 residues. The trim removed 7 bases at V and 4 bases at J, leaving 4 bases unmatched. This CDR3 is CASKAGQGYGYTF. In nucleotides, the CDR3 is TGTGCCAGCAAGGCGGGACAGGGCTATGGCTACACCTTC.

V gene TRBV6-4 combines with J gene TRBJ1-5, with unresolved D. The CDR3 spans 16 residues. Trimming removed 2 bases from V and 0 bases from J, with 11 bases in between. CDR1 is MRHNA, CDR2 SNTAGT, per germline. The CDR3 sequence: CASSDETERSNQPQHF. CDR3 nucleotide sequence: TGTGCCAGCAGTGACGAAACAGAACGTAGCAATCAGCCCCAGCATTTT.

J is TRBJ2-4 and V is TRBV19, with 7 bases fitting TRBD1. V was pared by 5 bases and J by 0 bases, with 4 bases of the junction left unmatched. Germline CDR1 LNHDA, CDR2 SQIVND (reference sequence). CDR3 size: 15 residues. CDR3 sequence: CASSWDSVAKNIQYF. The CDR3 nucleotides are TGTGCCAGTAGTTGGGACAGTGTAGCCAAAAACATTCAGTACTTC.

The sample holds one count of this clone. At one end the junction does not follow the germline gene, possibly because of a read error. V usage is TRBV7-9 and J usage is TRBJ2-2, with TRBD1 as a possible D gene (6 bases). There are 15 residues in the CDR3. Germline values: CDR1 SEHNR, CDR2 FQNEAQ (reference sequence). CDR3 protein: CSSNSWVGATGELFF. CDR3 bases: TGTTCCAGCAATTCTTGGGTGGGGGCCACCGGGGAGCTGTTTTTT.

The chain carries TRBV5-1 and TRBJ2-7; tentative D call: TRBD2 (7 bases). Germline V lookup: CDR1 SGHRS, CDR2 YFSETQ. This CDR3 has 14 amino acids. V was clipped by 7 bases and J by 4 bases, with 18 bases between them. The CDR3 region has the DNA TGCGCCAGCCACCGTGGGGGGGGCGAGTACGAGCAGTACTTC. Residues: CASHRGGGEYEQYF.

This clone was counted only a few times. The J gene is TRBJ1-4, the V gene TRBV19; D is unresolved. CDR1 LNHDA and CDR2 SQIVND come from the germline V gene (reference sequence). The length of the CDR3 is 12 residues. V dropped 6 bases and J dropped 4 bases, with 6 bases sitting between them. The CDR3 DNA reads as TGTGCCAGTAGGAGGGATAATGAAAAACTGTTTTTT. It is translated as CASRRDNEKLFF. The complete variable domain, with remaining parts taken from reference TRBV19 and TRBJ1-4, reads DGGITQSPKYLFRKEGQNVTLSCEQNLNHDAMYWYRQDPGQGLRLIYYSQIVNDFQKGDIAEGYSVSREKKESFPLTVTSAQKNPTAFYLCASRRDNEKLFFGSGTQLSVL.

J is TRBJ1-6 and V is TRBV14, with 7 positions matching TRBD1. V gave up 1 base and J gave up 14 bases; unmatched junction bases: 26. This CDR3 contains 20 residues. Germline V gene sequence: CDR1 SGHDN, CDR2 FVKESK. This chain's CDR3 is CASSQGKRDRGPIGIFTLHF. Here the CDR3 DNA reads TGTGCCAGCAGCCAAGGGAAACGGGACAGAGGCCCCATAGGCATTTTCACCCTCCACTTT.